One sample yielded the 19 T cell receptor beta chains listed below, sequenced in a study of T cell responses to AZD1222 COVID-19 vaccine. Only in-frame clones appear in the TCRdb table, and some are missing; sequencing was by immunoSEQ multiplex PCR. In the table there are under 150,000 clones, more than 85% of which are singletons. The specimen was peripheral blood, collected on day 0 of AZD1222 vaccination. All receptors come from an adult in good health.

The chain has TRBV12-3 or TRBV12-4 and TRBJ1-1; D uncertain. This CDR3 has 13 amino acids. V was pared by 1 base and J by 2 bases, with 5 bases between. The CDR3 DNA reads TGTGCCAGCAGTTTAGGAGTTAACACTGAAGCTTTCTTT. Its translation is CASSLGVNTEAFF.

This clone occurred once. This sequence joins TRBV27 and TRBJ2-3, with D tentatively TRBD2 (6 bases). Trimming shortened V by 6 bases and J by 2 bases, and 18 bases separated the two germline ends. CDR3 length equals 16 residues. CDR1 MNHEY and CDR2 SMNVEV come from the germline V gene (reference sequence). CDR3 coding DNA: TGTGCCAGCAGCCAAGGCCTAGCGCGGCTCACAGATACGCAGTATTTT. It is translated as CASSQGLARLTDTQYF.

This chain links TRBV5-5 with TRBJ2-7; D is possibly TRBD2 (5 bases). Trimming shortened V by 0 bases and J by 0 bases, and 10 bases separated the two germline ends. CDR3 length: 15 amino acids. CDR1 SGHKS and CDR2 YYEKEE come from the germline V gene (reference sequence). The CDR3 region has the DNA TGTGCCAGCAGCTTGGGGGTACGGGGCTCCTACGAGCAGTACTTC. Encoded protein: CASSLGVRGSYEQYF.

The chain has TRBV19 and TRBJ1-1; possibly TRBD1 for D (6 bases). V gave up 6 bases and J gave up 5 bases, with 19 bases separating them. Germline-derived CDR1 and CDR2 are LNHDA and SQIVND (reference sequence). The CDR3 runs to 15 residues. The CDR3 nucleotides are TGTGCCAGTAGCCACCCGGGACAATGGGCGACTGAAGCTTTCTTT. It yields the protein CASSHPGQWATEAFF.

The rearrangement uses TRBV24-1 and TRBJ1-4, with 7 positions matching TRBD1. The CDR3 is 16 residues long. V dropped 1 base and J dropped 8; count of bases not matched to a gene: 9. CDR1 and CDR2 (germline): KGHDR, SFDVKD. The CDR3 nucleotides are TGTGCCACCAGTGATTTAGAACAGGGGCGAGGGGAAAAACTGTTTTTT. Its translation is CATSDLEQGRGEKLFF.

V is TRBV29-1 and J is TRBJ1-1; 7 nucleotides line up with TRBD1. V gave up 3 bases and J gave up 0 bases; unmatched junction bases: 16. This CDR3 comprises 18 residues. From germline, CDR1 is SQVTM and CDR2 ANQGSEA. The CDR3 here is CSVDRAQGQRLMNTEAFF. DNA of the CDR3: TGCAGCGTTGATAGGGCACAGGGGCAACGATTAATGAACACTGAAGCTTTCTTT.

The chain employs TRBV4-2 and TRBJ2-7; 8 bases align to TRBD2. The germline V gene has CDR1 LGHNA and CDR2 YNFKEQ. Unmatched junction bases numbered 5, after V lost 1 base and J lost 6 bases. The CDR3 is 14 residues long. For the CDR3, the DNA is TGTGCCAGCAGCCAAGGCAGCGGGAGTGGCGAGCAGTACTTC. Its translation is CASSQGSGSGEQYF.

This chain joins TRBV4-3 and TRBJ1-6, with a weak D call TRBD1 (5 bases). Trimming removed 2 bases from V and 7 bases from J, with 12 bases in between. This CDR3 has 15 residues. Germline lookup yields CDR1 LGHNA and CDR2 YSLEER. The CDR3 DNA reads as TGCGCCAGCAGCCAACAGGGTTTTGAAAATTCACCCCTCCACTTT. It encodes CASSQQGFENSPLHF.

The count of this clone is one. The CDR3 loop is CASSSGETQYF. The CDR3 nucleotides are TGCGCCAGCAGCTCGGGAGAGACCCAGTACTTC. The chain uses TRBV5-1 and TRBJ2-5; D not resolved. Germline CDR1 reads SGHRS; CDR2 reads YFSETQ. V was cut by 3 bases and J by 4 bases, with 4 bases left in between. The CDR3 runs 11 residues.

The J gene is TRBJ1-1, the V gene TRBV5-1; 9 bases are shared with TRBD1. V trimming: 1 base; J trimming: 4 bases; junction bases outside the gene matches: 8. The CDR3 is made up of 16 amino acids. From germline, CDR1 is SGHRS and CDR2 YFSETQ. CDR3 sequence: CASSLLGQGSGTEAFF. CDR3 nucleotide sequence: TGCGCCAGCAGCTTGTTGGGACAGGGCTCGGGCACTGAAGCTTTCTTT.

CDR3 nucleotide sequence: TGCGCCAGCAGCCACCCGAGATACGGGTTTCGCACTGAAGCTTTCTTT. This gives the protein CASSHPRYGFRTEAFF. The chain recombines TRBV5-1 with TRBJ1-1; D gene uncertain. Trimming stripped 4 bases from V and 4 bases from J, with 20 bases between. The CDR3 runs 16 residues. In germline, CDR1 is SGHRS, CDR2 YFSETQ.

This chain uses TRBV13 with TRBJ1-2; unclear D gene. Deletions cut 3 bases from V and 6 bases from J, with 5 bases between. CDR3 length: 11 amino acids. Germline V CDR1 and CDR2: PRHDT, FYEKMQ (reference sequence). The CDR3 nucleotides read TGTGCCAGCAGCTTCATGGATGGCTACACCTTC. Residues: CASSFMDGYTF.

CDR3 DNA: TGCGCCAGCAGATCCGGTTACGGGGGTGGCTACACCTTC. This gives the protein CASRSGYGGGYTF. The gene calls are TRBV5-1 and TRBJ1-2; possible D gene TRBD1, 5 bases. The CDR3 runs to 13 residues. Deletions cut 5 bases from V and 7 bases from J, with 15 bases between. Per germline, CDR1 SGHRS and CDR2 YFSETQ.

V is TRBV21-1 and J is TRBJ1-6; the DNA was not used to check the table's D call, TRBD1. TRBV21-1 is reported as a pseudogene. This CDR3 region has 15 residues. CDR3 nucleotides: TGTGCCAGCAGCAAGAAAGGACAGAGACGTTCACCCCTCCACTTT. Translating gives CASSKKGQRRSPLHF.

In its sample, this clone was seen once. In DNA, the CDR3 is TGTGCCAGCAGCTTAAAGCAGGGCACAAACACCGGGGAGCTGTTTTTT. Protein sequence: CASSLKQGTNTGELFF. This rearrangement joins TRBV7-6 to TRBJ2-2, with D tentatively TRBD1 (5 bases). The germline gives CDR1 SGHVS, CDR2 FNYEAQ. V gave up 2 bases and J gave up 2 bases, with 12 bases separating them. The CDR3 length is 16 residues.

This sequence joins TRBV6-5 and TRBJ1-1; possible D gene TRBD1, 5 bases. This CDR3 has 13 amino acids. Germline V gene sequence: CDR1 MNHEY, CDR2 SVGAGI. V lost 6 bases, J lost 5 bases, and 13 bases lay in between. The CDR3 spells CASSQPGNTEAFF. CDR3 nucleotide sequence: TGTGCCAGCAGCCAACCAGGGAATACTGAAGCTTTCTTT.

This clone was found once. The rearrangement uses TRBV19 and TRBJ1-2; tentative D call: TRBD1 (5 bases). V was shortened by 1 base and J by 3 bases, with 12 bases between the two germline ends. The germline gives CDR1 LNHDA, CDR2 SQIVND (reference sequence). This CDR3 spans 15 amino acids. CDR3 sequence: CASSIGPRVDYGYTF. In DNA form, the CDR3 reads TGTGCCAGTAGTATAGGCCCCAGGGTGGACTATGGCTACACCTTC.

CDR3: CSVEGTSGGNTGELFF. The CDR3 DNA follows: TGCAGCGTTGAAGGGACTAGCGGGGGGAACACCGGGGAGCTGTTTTTT. The rearrangement links TRBV29-1 to TRBJ2-2; 13 bases agree with TRBD2. V was pared by 1 base and J by 1 base, with 0 bases of the junction left unmatched. The CDR3 is 16 amino acids. Germline V CDR1 and CDR2: SQVTM, ANQGSEA.

This rearrangement joins TRBV5-8 to TRBJ2-5; 10 bases fit TRBD1. The germline gives CDR1 SGHTS, CDR2 YDEGEE. Unmatched junction bases numbered 14, after V lost 4 bases and J lost 5 bases. The CDR3 sequence is 17 residues long. The CDR3: CASSPVFLDRGYETQYF. The CDR3 DNA reads TGTGCCAGCAGCCCGGTTTTCTTGGACAGGGGGTATGAGACCCAGTACTTC.